The 26 T cell receptor beta chains in this list originate from one sample, sequenced in a study of CD8 T cells in ankylosing spondylitis. TCRdb re-called the 5' RACE reads through MiXCR, storing one row per CDR3 protein. The table records 150,000 to 200,000 distinct CDR3 sequences, around 13% of them present only once. Sequenced: blood, either unsorted or a sorted T cell fraction (not recorded which). Every receptor here comes from a female donor with ankylosing spondylitis or in good health (not recorded which).

The sample holds many counts of this clonotype. This rearrangement joins TRBV14 to TRBJ2-2; D is uncertain. CDR1 and CDR2 from the germline V gene are SGHDN and FVKESK. This CDR3 is 12 amino acids long. V lost 2 bases and J 8 bases, leaving 6 bases between the germline ends. The CDR3 here is CASSQYLGELFF. The DNA of the CDR3 is TGTGCCAGCAGCCAATATCTGGGGGAGCTGTTTTTT.

The table lists this clonotype with many counts. The chain recombines TRBV28 with TRBJ2-1; no clear D. There are 16 residues in the CDR3. V was clipped by 6 bases and J by 2 bases, with 17 bases between them. Per germline, CDR1 MDHEN and CDR2 SYDVKM. CDR3 DNA sequence: TGTGCCAGCAGCACCGGACGGGCAGGTACCTACAATGAGCAGTTCTTC. Translation: CASSTGRAGTYNEQFF.

There are many counts of this clonotype. This chain joins TRBV20-1 and TRBJ1-1; TRBD1 aligns across 9 bases. CDR1 and CDR2 (germline): DFQATT, SNEGSKA (reference sequence). The CDR3 is 13 amino acids. J gave up 1 base and V 4 bases, and 1 base lay outside the gene matches. The CDR3 spells CSAMGQGNTEAFF. CDR3 DNA sequence: TGCAGTGCTATGGGACAGGGGAACACTGAAGCTTTCTTT.

This clonotype was seen a handful of times. The V and J genes are TRBV21-1 and TRBJ2-7; TRBD1 is the table's D call, not checked against the DNA. TRBV21-1 has pseudogene status. The CDR3 consists of 19 residues. CDR3 nucleotide sequence: TGTGCCAGCAGCAAATTACCGGGACAGGGGCACCCTTTCTCCTACGAGCAGTACTTC. Translated, it gives CASSKLPGQGHPFSYEQYF.

This clonotype was seen at least ten times. CDR3 in DNA: TGTGCCACCAGCAGTCTTTCCGGGAACACTGAAGCTTTCTTT. Amino acid sequence: CATSSLSGNTEAFF. The chain carries TRBV15 and TRBJ1-1, with D unclear. This CDR3 has 14 amino acids. V lost 3 bases to trimming and J lost 1 base, with 9 bases between them. Germline CDR1 LNHNV, CDR2 YYDKDF (reference sequence).

This clonotype was found many times. V is TRBV5-1 and J is TRBJ1-6; no reliable D call. The germline CDR1 and CDR2 sequences are SGHRS and YFSETQ. Trimming cost V 0 bases and J 15 bases, with 16 bases left between them. The CDR3 consists of 14 residues. Here the CDR3 DNA reads TGCGCCAGCAGCTTGGGGTGGCCGCCGGATCTCCTCCACTTT. This codes for CASSLGWPPDLLHF.

This clonotype was found many times. The chain has TRBV27 and TRBJ2-1, with 13 bases lining up with TRBD2. Germline-derived CDR1 and CDR2 are MNHEY and SMNVEV (reference sequence). The CDR3 runs 16 residues. With 1 base clipped from V and 5 bases from J, the junction kept 2 bases outside the gene matches. Here the CDR3 DNA reads TGTGCCAGCAGTTTATTAGGACTAGCGGGAGACAATGAGCAGTTCTTC. Its translation: CASSLLGLAGDNEQFF.

This clonotype was picked up a small number of times. The J gene is TRBJ2-7, the V gene TRBV30; D call uncertain. The V end was cut by 0 bases, the J end by 3 bases, with 3 bases between. From germline, CDR1 is GTSNPN and CDR2 SVGIG (reference sequence). This CDR3 has 11 residues. In nucleotides, the CDR3 is TGTGCCTGGAGTGTTAACTACGAGCAGTACTTC. Its protein product is CAWSVNYEQYF.

For this clonotype: A much larger clonotype is one base distant, so this may be a read error. The chain combines TRBV7-6 with TRBJ2-7; 8 nucleotides agree with TRBD1. Unmatched junction bases numbered 6, after V lost 4 bases and J lost 4 bases. This CDR3 is 14 amino acids long. Germline assignment: CDR1 SGHVS and CDR2 FNYEAQ. CDR3 region: CASSSGYRGYEQYF. The DNA of the CDR3 is TGTGCCAGCAGCTCAGGCTACAGGGGGTACGAGCAGTACTTC.

This clonotype is a singleton in its sample. At one end the junction does not follow the germline gene, possibly because of a read error. The V gene is TRBV7-6, the J gene TRBJ1-5; no reliable D call. The germline gives CDR1 SGHVS, CDR2 FNYEAQ. CDR3 length equals 19 residues. The chain's CDR3 is CVSSYKRESPNPSNQPQHF. The CDR3 DNA sequence: TGTGTCAGCAGCTACAAACGGGAGTCCCCAAACCCCAGCAATCAGCCCCAGCATTTT.

This clonotype came up many times. The J gene is TRBJ2-1, the V gene TRBV27; 7 nucleotides agree with TRBD1. The CDR3 length is 13 residues. With V trimmed by 8 bases and J by 0 bases, 1 base remained unmatched. The germline gives CDR1 MNHEY, CDR2 SMNVEV (reference sequence). CDR3 nucleotides: TGTGCCAGCGACAGGGACTCCTACAATGAGCAGTTCTTC. It is translated as CASDRDSYNEQFF.

This clonotype has at least ten counts. This rearrangement joins TRBV7-2 to TRBJ1-1; a weak D match, TRBD1 (6 bases). Trimming cost V 3 bases and J 5 bases, with 13 bases left between them. This CDR3 has 14 residues. Germline V gene data show CDR1 as SGHTA and CDR2 as FQGNSA. DNA for the CDR3: TGTGCCAGCAGCTTGGGACAAAAGGTGACTGAAGCTTTCTTT. This sequence encodes CASSLGQKVTEAFF.

This clonotype was seen many times. The J gene is TRBJ1-5, the V gene TRBV7-2; D remains unclear. CDR1 and CDR2 from the germline V gene are SGHTA and FQGNSA. The CDR3 sequence is 15 residues long. Trimming cost V 1 base and J 0 bases, with 7 bases left between them. The DNA of the CDR3 is TGTGCCAGCAGCTTAGACCAGGTTAGCAATCAGCCCCAGCATTTT. Amino acid sequence: CASSLDQVSNQPQHF.

This clonotype occurred many times. This chain connects TRBV5-1 to TRBJ2-6, with D perhaps matching TRBD1 (6 bases). CDR1 is SGHRS and CDR2 is YFSETQ in the germline V gene. V shed 1 base and J shed 4 bases, with 12 bases lying between them. The CDR3 consists of 16 residues. The CDR3 sequence: CASSLYAGAGANVLTF. DNA for the CDR3: TGCGCCAGCAGCTTGTATGCAGGGGCCGGGGCCAACGTCCTGACTTTC.

The table lists this clonotype with many counts. This chain links TRBV11-2 with TRBJ2-7, with no clear D. Trimming took 5 bases from V and 1 from J, leaving 9 bases between them. CDR1 SGHAT and CDR2 FQNNGV come from the germline V gene. The CDR3 length is 13 residues. The CDR3, as DNA: TGTGCCAGCAGCGCCGGATTATCCTACGAGCAGTACTTC. Its translation: CASSAGLSYEQYF.

This clonotype was seen repeatedly, ten times or more. V is TRBV29-1 and J is TRBJ2-1; 11 bases agree with TRBD1. The CDR3 loop spans 14 amino acids. In germline, CDR1 is SQVTM, CDR2 ANQGSEA. The V gene end was trimmed by 7 bases and the J gene end by 4 bases; junction bases not matched to a gene: 6. The chain's CDR3 is CSAQDRGRYNEQFF. The CDR3, as DNA: TGCAGCGCTCAGGACAGGGGGCGGTACAATGAGCAGTTCTTC.

The table lists this clonotype with a few counts. V is TRBV7-8 and J is TRBJ2-7, with 9 bases fitting TRBD2. Trimming cost V 2 bases and J 4 bases; bases outside gene matches: 9. Per germline, CDR1 SGHVS and CDR2 FQNEAQ. The CDR3 length is 16 residues. CDR3 protein: CASSLNSQAGGYEQYF. The CDR3 bases are TGTGCCAGCAGCTTAAATTCCCAAGCGGGAGGTTACGAGCAGTACTTC.

In its sample, this clonotype was seen many times. V usage is TRBV19 and J usage is TRBJ2-5; D gene uncertain. Trimming took 4 bases from V and 5 from J, leaving 8 bases between them. The V gene's germline CDR1 is LNHDA and CDR2 SQIVND (reference sequence). This CDR3 is 12 amino acids long. The CDR3 coding sequence is TGTGCCAGTAGTACCGAAAGGGAGACCCAGTACTTC. It is translated as CASSTERETQYF.

Many counts were recorded for this clonotype. V usage is TRBV3-1 and J usage is TRBJ2-1; D is unresolved. The CDR3 runs 16 residues. Germline V gives CDR1 LGHDT, CDR2 YNNKEL (reference sequence). The V end lost 0 bases, the J end lost 4 bases, and 13 bases lay between the germline ends. The CDR3 DNA reads as TGTGCCAGCAGCCAAGATGCGGTAGCTGGGTACAATGAGCAGTTCTTC. Amino acid sequence: CASSQDAVAGYNEQFF.

This clonotype has a count of ten or more. V is TRBV6-4 and J is TRBJ2-1; D call uncertain. Per germline, CDR1 MRHNA and CDR2 SNTAGT. The ends were cut back, 0 bases at V and 4 bases at J, with 13 bases in the middle. CDR3 length: 16 residues. The CDR3: CASSDSILMEYNEQFF. In nucleotides, the CDR3 is TGTGCCAGCAGTGACTCGATACTGATGGAATACAATGAGCAGTTCTTC.

This clonotype was detected many times. The V gene is TRBV25-1, the J gene TRBJ2-3; D may match TRBD1 or TRBD2 (5 bases each). The V gene's germline CDR1 is MGHDK and CDR2 SYGVNS. V gave up 5 bases and J gave up 5 bases, with 11 bases separating them. This CDR3 is built from 13 residues. The chain's CDR3 is CASSRGRGDTQYF. The CDR3 DNA reads TGTGCCAGCAGTCGGGGCCGGGGAGATACGCAGTATTTT.

The rearrangement links TRBV7-2 to TRBJ2-5, with unresolved D. This CDR3 region has 13 residues. Looked up from germline, CDR1 is SGHTA and CDR2 is FQGNSA. V lost 3 bases to trimming and J lost 4 bases, with 9 bases between them. The CDR3 DNA reads as TGTGCCAGCAGCTTTTCATGGGGAGAGACCCAGTACTTC. Its protein is CASSFSWGETQYF.

This clonotype was seen repeatedly, ten times or more. V gene TRBV6-5 combines with J gene TRBJ2-3, with D tentatively TRBD1 (6 bases). The CDR3 runs to 18 residues. V was pared by 5 bases and J by 0 bases, with 21 bases between. Germline lookup yields CDR1 MNHEY and CDR2 SVGAGI. The CDR3, as DNA: TGTGCCAGCAGTACATCGAAACCCAGGGGTCCTAGCACAGATACGCAGTATTTT. The encoded protein is CASSTSKPRGPSTDTQYF.

This clonotype showed up many times. V usage is TRBV3-1 and J usage is TRBJ1-3; no clear D gene. The CDR3 is 18 amino acids. Looked up from germline, CDR1 is LGHDT and CDR2 is YNNKEL (reference sequence). Between the trimmed V and J ends, which lost 1 base and 0 bases, there was a span of 16 bases. The CDR3 DNA sequence: TGTGCCAGCAGCCAAGGAGGAGGAGGACGGAGCTCTGGAAACACCATATATTTT. The encoded protein is CASSQGGGGRSSGNTIYF.

This clonotype has ten or more counts. V is TRBV20-1 and J is TRBJ2-1; TRBD2 aligns across 13 bases. Germline CDR1 reads DFQATT; CDR2 reads SNEGSKA (reference sequence). The CDR3 is 14 amino acids. The V and J ends lost 3 bases and 10 bases, in that order; junction bases with no gene match: 6. The CDR3 sequence: CSASRTSGSNEQFF. CDR3 nucleotide sequence: TGCAGTGCTAGCCGGACTAGCGGGAGCAACGAGCAGTTCTTC.

In its sample, this clonotype was seen many times. V gene TRBV12-3 or TRBV12-4 combines with J gene TRBJ1-5; 7 positions agree with TRBD1. With 6 bases clipped from V and 2 bases from J, the junction kept 4 bases outside the gene matches. There are 14 residues in the CDR3. The CDR3 nucleotides read TGTGCCAGCAGCATCGGACAGGGCAATCAGCCCCAGCATTTT. As protein: CASSIGQGNQPQHF.